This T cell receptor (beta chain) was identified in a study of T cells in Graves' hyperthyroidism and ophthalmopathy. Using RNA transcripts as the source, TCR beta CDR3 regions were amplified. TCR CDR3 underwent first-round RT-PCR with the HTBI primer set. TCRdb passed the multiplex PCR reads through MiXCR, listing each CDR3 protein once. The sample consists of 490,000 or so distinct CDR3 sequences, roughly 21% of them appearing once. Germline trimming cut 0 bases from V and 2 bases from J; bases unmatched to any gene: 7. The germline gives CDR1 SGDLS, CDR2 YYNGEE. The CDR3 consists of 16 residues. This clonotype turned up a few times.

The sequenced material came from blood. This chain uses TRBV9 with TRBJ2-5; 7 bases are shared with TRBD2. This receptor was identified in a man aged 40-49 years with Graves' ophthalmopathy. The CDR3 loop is CASSVAPGGRQETQYF. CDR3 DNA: TGTGCCAGCAGCGTAGCCCCGGGGGGTCGGCAAGAGACCCAGTACTTC.